A single sample is the source of the 15 T cell receptor beta chains below, sequenced in a study of blood T cell repertoires in COVID-19. The assay was immunoSEQ multiplex PCR, and TCRdb's table has in-frame clones only and misses some. The data show 200,000 to 250,000 clones, with less than 90% seen just once and 3.1% held by the top ten. Material: PBMCs or T cells enriched from blood (not recorded which). The receptors come from a woman between 50 and 59 years old in a cohort exposed to, infected with or recovered from COVID-19 (not recorded which).

CDR3 bases: TGCAGCGTCCCTTGGAGGGAAGTGAATGAGCAGTTCTTC. Translation: CSVPWREVNEQFF. This chain joins TRBV29-1 and TRBJ2-1; D possibly corresponds to TRBD2 (6 bases). The CDR3 loop spans 13 amino acids. V lost 6 bases, J lost 7 bases, and 16 bases lay in between. Germline loops: CDR1 SQVTM, CDR2 ANQGSEA.

The rearrangement joins TRBV15 to TRBJ1-2; 9 bases line up with TRBD1. The germline gives CDR1 LNHNV, CDR2 YYDKDF (reference sequence). Germline trimming cut 5 bases from V and 4 bases from J; bases unmatched to any gene: 5. The CDR3 covers 14 residues. Here the CDR3 reads CATSVGQGVYGYTF. The CDR3 coding sequence is TGTGCCACCAGCGTGGGACAGGGCGTCTATGGCTACACCTTC. Full variable domain (missing parts from reference TRBV15 and TRBJ1-2): DAMVIQNPRYQVTQFGKPVTLSCSQTLNHNVMYWYQQKSSQAPKLLFHYYDKDFNNEADTPDNFQSRRPNTSFCFLDIRSPGLGDTAMYLCATSVGQGVYGYTFGSGTRLTVV.

V usage is TRBV4-2 and J usage is TRBJ2-7, with D unresolved. V was cut by 1 base and J by 3 bases, with 4 bases left in between. This CDR3 has 12 residues. The germline gives CDR1 LGHNA, CDR2 YNFKEQ. CDR3: CASSQVHYEQYF. The CDR3 nucleotides read TGTGCCAGCAGCCAAGTTCACTACGAGCAGTACTTC.

The chain is built from TRBV5-8 and TRBJ1-5, with a tentative D call TRBD1 (6 bases). The CDR3 extends over 17 amino acids. Trimming pared 5 bases from V and 2 bases from J, leaving 20 bases between. The germline V gene has CDR1 SGHTS and CDR2 YDEGEE. As DNA, the CDR3 is TGTGCCAGCAGACTGAACGGACAGCCTATGGGCAATCAGCCCCAGCATTTT. Translating gives CASRLNGQPMGNQPQHF.

This rearrangement joins TRBV4-1 to TRBJ2-7; D perhaps matches TRBD2 (5 bases). V was pared by 3 bases and J by 3 bases, with 15 bases between. The V gene's germline CDR1 is MGHRA and CDR2 YSYEKL. This CDR3 is 15 amino acids long. CDR3 nucleotide sequence: TGCGCCAGCAGCCAGGTAGAGGGTACAAGCTACGAGCAGTACTTC. Translated: CASSQVEGTSYEQYF.

The rearrangement joins TRBV7-9 to TRBJ1-4, with TRBD1 as a possible D gene (6 bases). V was clipped by 2 bases and J by 8 bases, with 15 bases between them. Germline assignment: CDR1 SEHNR and CDR2 FQNEAQ (reference sequence). The CDR3 extends over 15 amino acids. The CDR3 DNA sequence: TGTGCCAGCAGCTTAAATTCAGGGGCGCGAGAAAAACTGTTTTTT. As protein: CASSLNSGAREKLFF.

This clone was seen repeatedly, ten times or more. The rearrangement links TRBV14 to TRBJ2-5; D may be TRBD1 (5 bases). Trimming removed 2 bases at V and 7 bases at J, with 11 bases between. CDR3 size: 13 residues. CDR1 and CDR2 (germline): SGHDN, FVKESK. CDR3 residues: CASSQILGATQYF. CDR3 DNA: TGTGCCAGCAGCCAAATCTTAGGGGCGACCCAGTACTTC.

The chain combines TRBV5-4 with TRBJ1-2; TRBD1 agrees at 8 bases. The trim removed 4 bases at V and 7 bases at J, leaving 12 bases unmatched. From germline, CDR1 is SGHNT and CDR2 YYREEE (reference sequence). CDR3 length equals 15 residues. This CDR3 reads CASSGKDRGYRGYTF. The CDR3 region has the DNA TGTGCCAGCAGCGGAAAAGACAGGGGTTATCGTGGCTACACCTTC. The full variable domain, rest sourced from reference TRBV5-4 and TRBJ1-2, is ETGVTQSPTHLIKTRGQQVTLRCSSQSGHNTVSWYQQALGQGPQFIFQYYREEENGRGNFPPRFSGLQFPNYSSELNVNALELDDSALYLCASSGKDRGYRGYTFGSGTRLTVV.

J is TRBJ2-1 and V is TRBV7-9, with 13 nucleotides matching TRBD2. CDR1 and CDR2 (germline): SEHNR, FQNEAQ (reference sequence). This CDR3 region has 15 residues. With V trimmed by 3 bases and J by 6 bases, 2 bases remained unmatched. CDR3 region: CASSLGLAGSNEQFF. The DNA for the CDR3 is TGTGCCAGCAGCTTGGGACTAGCGGGGTCCAATGAGCAGTTCTTC.

The V gene is TRBV9, the J gene TRBJ2-1, with 9 positions matching TRBD2. V shed 0 bases and J 6 bases; nucleotides not matched to a gene: 7. There are 16 residues in the CDR3. Germline loops: CDR1 SGDLS, CDR2 YYNGEE. The CDR3, as DNA: TGTGCCAGCAGCGTAGATCCGTGGGGACTAGCCAATGAGCAGTTCTTC. This encodes CASSVDPWGLANEQFF. The full variable domain, completed using reference TRBV9 and TRBJ2-1, is DSGVTQTPKHLITATGQRVTLRCSPRSGDLSVYWYQQSLDQGLQFLIQYYNGEERAKGNILERFSAQQFPDLHSELNLSSLELGDSALYFCASSVDPWGLANEQFFGPGTRLTVL.

This chain joins TRBV24-1 and TRBJ2-3, with 7 nucleotides matching TRBD1. The CDR3 totals 17 residues. The trim removed 3 bases at V and 2 bases at J, leaving 10 bases unmatched. The germline V gene has CDR1 KGHDR and CDR2 SFDVKD. CDR3 sequence (DNA): TGTGCCACCAGTGATCCCCTTGGGGGACAGATCACAGATACGCAGTATTTT. It translates to CATSDPLGGQITDTQYF.

The chain combines TRBV7-3 with TRBJ1-2; D might be TRBD1 (5 bases). The germline V gene has CDR1 SGHTA and CDR2 FQGTGA. Deletions cut 6 bases from V and 2 bases from J, with 25 bases between. This CDR3 is 18 amino acids long. In DNA form, the CDR3 reads TGTGCCAGCAGGGAACACTGGGGCCAGGTCCACTGCAACTATGGCTACACCTTC. The encoded protein is CASREHWGQVHCNYGYTF.

The chain combines TRBV18 with TRBJ2-3; the match to TRBD2 covers 7 bases. The V and J ends lost 3 bases and 1 base, in that order; junction bases with no gene match: 4. Germline CDR1 and CDR2: KGHSH and LQKENI. This CDR3 contains 15 residues. The CDR3 bases are TGTGCCAGCTCACCCTGGGAGGGCCGCACAGATACGCAGTATTTT. It encodes CASSPWEGRTDTQYF.

This clone was seen just once. The CDR3 region is CASSYSTGGGSYGYTF. The CDR3 DNA is TGTGCCAGCAGTTACTCGACAGGGGGCGGGTCATATGGCTACACCTTC. V usage is TRBV6-5 and J usage is TRBJ1-2; 10 bases are a match to TRBD1. V was pared by 0 bases and J by 5 bases, with 6 bases of the junction left unmatched. Germline CDR1 and CDR2: MNHEY and SVGAGI. This CDR3 contains 16 residues.

In this sample, this clone turned up a few times. V is TRBV19 and J is TRBJ2-3; D ambiguous. CDR3 length: 13 residues. Germline V gene data show CDR1 as LNHDA and CDR2 as SQIVND (reference sequence). V lost 3 bases and J 2 bases, leaving 6 bases between the germline ends. In nucleotides, the CDR3 is TGTGCCAGTAGTATTGTTAACACAGATACGCAGTATTTT. Residues: CASSIVNTDTQYF.